Below, one T cell receptor (beta chain) is given with its context. The antigen is not known. Sample-barcoded 5' priming and a J-beta primer mix drove a second PCR of 7 to 11 cycles. CDR3-containing paired-end reads numbered at least 3 million in each sample. TCRdb re-called the 5' RACE reads through MiXCR, storing one row per CDR3 protein. The sample contains hundreds of thousands of distinct CDR3 sequences, roughly 44% of which appear only once. Trimming removed 7 bases from V and 5 bases from J, with 8 bases in between. The CDR3 spans 11 residues. Germline loops: CDR1 SNHLY, CDR2 FYNNEI. This entry is derived from a study of blood T cells in healthy people across ages. The study's findings and limits: Those diversity estimates obtained from one million T cells were thought to be underestimates.

The sequenced material came from blood. This sequence originates from a man aged 55 to 69 in good health. This chain joins TRBV2 and TRBJ2-5, with D tentatively TRBD2 (6 bases). The chain's CDR3 is CASMGGETQYF. The CDR3 DNA follows: TGTGCCAGCATGGGAGGCGAGACCCAGTACTTC.